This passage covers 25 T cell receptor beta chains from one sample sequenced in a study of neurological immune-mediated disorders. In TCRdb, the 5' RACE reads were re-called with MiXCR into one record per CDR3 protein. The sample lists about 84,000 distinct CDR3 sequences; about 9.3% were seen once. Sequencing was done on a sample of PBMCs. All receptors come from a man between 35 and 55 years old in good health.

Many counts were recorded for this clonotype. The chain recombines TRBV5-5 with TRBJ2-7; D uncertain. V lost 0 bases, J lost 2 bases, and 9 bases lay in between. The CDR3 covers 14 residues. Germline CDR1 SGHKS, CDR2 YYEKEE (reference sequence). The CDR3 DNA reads TGTGCCAGCAGCTTGGGATCCTTTGCCTACGAGCAGTACTTC. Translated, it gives CASSLGSFAYEQYF.

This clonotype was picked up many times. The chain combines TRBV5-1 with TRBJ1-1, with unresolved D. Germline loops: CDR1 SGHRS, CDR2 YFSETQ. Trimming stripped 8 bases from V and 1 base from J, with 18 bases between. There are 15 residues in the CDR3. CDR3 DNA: TGCGCCAGTAGCCTCGACGCCCCCAGGAACACTGAAGCTTTCTTT. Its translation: CASSLDAPRNTEAFF.

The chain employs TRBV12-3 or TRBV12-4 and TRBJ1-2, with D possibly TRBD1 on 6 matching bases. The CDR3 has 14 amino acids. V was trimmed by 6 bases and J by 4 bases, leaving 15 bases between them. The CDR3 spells CASSLPPDSYGYTF. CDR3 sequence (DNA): TGTGCCAGCAGCCTTCCCCCGGACAGCTATGGCTACACCTTC.

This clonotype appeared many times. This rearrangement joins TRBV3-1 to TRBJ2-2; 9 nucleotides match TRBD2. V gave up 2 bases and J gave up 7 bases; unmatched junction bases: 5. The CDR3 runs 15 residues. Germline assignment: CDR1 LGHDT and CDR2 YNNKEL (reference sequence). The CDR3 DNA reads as TGTGCCAGCAGCCAACCTAGCGGGGCCAGCGGGGAGCTGTTTTTT. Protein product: CASSQPSGASGELFF.

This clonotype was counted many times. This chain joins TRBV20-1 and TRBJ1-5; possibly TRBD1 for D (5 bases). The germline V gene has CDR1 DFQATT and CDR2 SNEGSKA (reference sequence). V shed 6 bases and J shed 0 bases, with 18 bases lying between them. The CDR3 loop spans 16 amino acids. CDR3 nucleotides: TGCAGTGCCCCAGCAAGGGACGTAGCTAGCAATCAGCCCCAGCATTTT. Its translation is CSAPARDVASNQPQHF.

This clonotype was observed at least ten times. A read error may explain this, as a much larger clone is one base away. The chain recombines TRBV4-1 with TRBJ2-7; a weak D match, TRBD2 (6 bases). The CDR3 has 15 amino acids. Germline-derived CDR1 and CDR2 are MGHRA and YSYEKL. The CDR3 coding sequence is TGCGCCAACAGCCAAGATTTCGGGAGCTCCTACGAGCAGTACTTC. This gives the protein CANSQDFGSSYEQYF.

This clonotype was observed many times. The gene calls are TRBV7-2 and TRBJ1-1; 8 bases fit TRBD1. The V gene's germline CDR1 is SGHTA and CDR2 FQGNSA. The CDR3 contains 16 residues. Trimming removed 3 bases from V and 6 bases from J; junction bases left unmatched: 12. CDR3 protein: CASSLLNRQGAPEAFF. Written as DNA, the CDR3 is TGTGCCAGCAGCTTGTTAAACAGGCAGGGGGCCCCTGAAGCTTTCTTT. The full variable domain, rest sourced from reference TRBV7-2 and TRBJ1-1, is GAGVSQSPSNKVTEKGKDVELRCDPISGHTALYWYRQSLGQGLEFLIYFQGNSAPDKSGLPSDRFSAERTGGSVSTLTIQRTQQEDSAVYLCASSLLNRQGAPEAFFGQGTRLTVV.

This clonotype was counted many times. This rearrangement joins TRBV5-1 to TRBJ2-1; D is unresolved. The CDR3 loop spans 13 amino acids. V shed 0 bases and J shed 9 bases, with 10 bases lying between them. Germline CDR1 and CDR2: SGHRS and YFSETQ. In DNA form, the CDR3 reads TGCGCCAGCAGCTTGGAAGTATCGCGTGAGCAGTTCTTC. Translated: CASSLEVSREQFF.

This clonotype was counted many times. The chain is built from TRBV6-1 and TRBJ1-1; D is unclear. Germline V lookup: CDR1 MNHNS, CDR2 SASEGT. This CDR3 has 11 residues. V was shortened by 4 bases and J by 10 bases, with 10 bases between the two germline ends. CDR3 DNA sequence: TGTGCCAGCAGTGGTGGTCTCCTAGCTTTCTTT. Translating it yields CASSGGLLAFF.

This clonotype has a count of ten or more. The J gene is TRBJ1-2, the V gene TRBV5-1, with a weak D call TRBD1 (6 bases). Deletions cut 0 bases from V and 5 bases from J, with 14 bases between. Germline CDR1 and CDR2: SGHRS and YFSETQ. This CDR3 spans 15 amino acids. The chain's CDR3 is CASSLEQGYAYGYTF. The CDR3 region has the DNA TGCGCCAGCAGCTTGGAACAGGGATACGCGTATGGCTACACCTTC.

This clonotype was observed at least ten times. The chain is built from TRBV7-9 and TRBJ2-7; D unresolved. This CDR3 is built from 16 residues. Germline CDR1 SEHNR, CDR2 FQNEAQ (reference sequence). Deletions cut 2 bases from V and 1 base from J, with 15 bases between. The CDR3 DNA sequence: TGTGCCAGCAGCTTATCTCGGCTACATCCATCCTACGAGCAGTACTTC. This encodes CASSLSRLHPSYEQYF.

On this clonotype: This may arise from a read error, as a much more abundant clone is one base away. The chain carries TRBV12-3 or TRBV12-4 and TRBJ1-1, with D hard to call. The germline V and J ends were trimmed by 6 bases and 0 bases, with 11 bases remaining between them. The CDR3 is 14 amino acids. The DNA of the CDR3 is TGTGCCAGCAGCCCCGAGACGTTGAACACTGAAGCTTTCTTT. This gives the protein CASSPETLNTEAFF.

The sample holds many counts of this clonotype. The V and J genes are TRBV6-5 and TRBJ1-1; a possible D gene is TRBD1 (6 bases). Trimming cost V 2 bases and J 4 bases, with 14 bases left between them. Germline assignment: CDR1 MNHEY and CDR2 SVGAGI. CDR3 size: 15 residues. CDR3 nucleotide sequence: TGTGCCAGCAGTTACCCCGGGGGGGGCTTCACTGAAGCTTTCTTT. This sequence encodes CASSYPGGGFTEAFF.

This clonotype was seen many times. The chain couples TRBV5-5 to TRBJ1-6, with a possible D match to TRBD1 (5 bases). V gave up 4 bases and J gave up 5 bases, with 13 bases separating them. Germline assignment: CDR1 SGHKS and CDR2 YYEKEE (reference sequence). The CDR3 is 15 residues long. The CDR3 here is CASSGGAPHNSPLHF. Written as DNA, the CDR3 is TGTGCCAGCAGCGGAGGGGCACCACATAATTCACCCCTCCACTTT.

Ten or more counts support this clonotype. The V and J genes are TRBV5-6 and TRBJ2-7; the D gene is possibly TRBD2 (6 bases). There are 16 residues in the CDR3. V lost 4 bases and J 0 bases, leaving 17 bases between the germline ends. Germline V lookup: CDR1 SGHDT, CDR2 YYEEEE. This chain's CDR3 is CASSPPFQGGSYEQYF. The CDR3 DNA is TGTGCCAGCAGCCCTCCCTTCCAGGGAGGCTCCTACGAGCAGTACTTC.

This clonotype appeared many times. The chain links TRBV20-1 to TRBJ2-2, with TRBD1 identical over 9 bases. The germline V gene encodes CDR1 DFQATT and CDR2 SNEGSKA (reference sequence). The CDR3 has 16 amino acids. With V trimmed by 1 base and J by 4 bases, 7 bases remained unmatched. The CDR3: CSARGPGTGITGELFF. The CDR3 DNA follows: TGCAGTGCTAGAGGCCCCGGGACAGGGATCACCGGGGAGCTGTTTTTT.

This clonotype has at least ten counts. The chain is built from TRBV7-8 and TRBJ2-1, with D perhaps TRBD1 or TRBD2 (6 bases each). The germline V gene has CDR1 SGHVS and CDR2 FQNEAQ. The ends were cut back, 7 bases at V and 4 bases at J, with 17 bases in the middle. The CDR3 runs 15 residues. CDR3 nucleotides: TGTGCCAGCATCCCCCGGGGGCGAAAGTACAATGAGCAGTTCTTC. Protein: CASIPRGRKYNEQFF.

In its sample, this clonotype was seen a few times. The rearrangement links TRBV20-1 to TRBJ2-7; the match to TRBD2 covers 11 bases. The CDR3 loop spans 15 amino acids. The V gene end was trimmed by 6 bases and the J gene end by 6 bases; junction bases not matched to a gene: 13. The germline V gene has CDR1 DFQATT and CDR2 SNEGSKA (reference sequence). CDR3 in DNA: TGCAGTGCCCTCGGGGTAGCGGGAGGGCCAAGCGAGCAGTACTTC. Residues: CSALGVAGGPSEQYF.

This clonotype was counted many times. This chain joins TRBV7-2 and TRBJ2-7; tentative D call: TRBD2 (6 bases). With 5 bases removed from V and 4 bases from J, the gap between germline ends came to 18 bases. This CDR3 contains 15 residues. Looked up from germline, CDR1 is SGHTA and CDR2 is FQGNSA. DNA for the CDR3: TGTGCCAGCAGCCACCGGGACTCCACCCCTTACGAGCAGTACTTC. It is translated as CASSHRDSTPYEQYF.

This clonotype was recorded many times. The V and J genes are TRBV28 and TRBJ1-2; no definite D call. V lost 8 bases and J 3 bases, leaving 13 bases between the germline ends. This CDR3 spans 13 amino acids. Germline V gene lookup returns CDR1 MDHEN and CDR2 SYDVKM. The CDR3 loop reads CASRSSSDYGYTF. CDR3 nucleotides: TGTGCCAGCCGCTCCTCTTCCGACTATGGCTACACCTTC.

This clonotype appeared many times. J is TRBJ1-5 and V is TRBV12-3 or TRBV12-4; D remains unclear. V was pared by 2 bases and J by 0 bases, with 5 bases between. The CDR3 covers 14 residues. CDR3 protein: CASSLQASNQPQHF. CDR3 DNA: TGTGCCAGCAGTTTACAAGCTAGCAATCAGCCCCAGCATTTT.

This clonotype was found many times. The CDR3 sequence: CASRETGVREQYF. The DNA of the CDR3 is TGTGCCAGCAGAGAAACGGGAGTAAGGGAGCAGTACTTC. The chain carries TRBV7-9 and TRBJ2-7; tentative D call: TRBD2 (6 bases). The V gene lost 6 bases and the J gene lost 7 bases, with 16 bases spanning the gap. The CDR3 has 13 residues. CDR1 is SEHNR, CDR2 FQNEAQ, per germline (reference sequence).

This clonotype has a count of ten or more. The CDR3 region is CASTGEGAEAFF. In DNA, the CDR3 is TGTGCCAGCACTGGCGAGGGGGCTGAAGCTTTCTTT. The chain links TRBV6-6 to TRBJ1-1; D is perhaps TRBD1 (6 bases). With 7 bases removed from V and 6 bases from J, the gap between germline ends came to 12 bases. CDR1 and CDR2 (germline): MNHNY, SVGAGI (reference sequence). CDR3 length: 12 residues.

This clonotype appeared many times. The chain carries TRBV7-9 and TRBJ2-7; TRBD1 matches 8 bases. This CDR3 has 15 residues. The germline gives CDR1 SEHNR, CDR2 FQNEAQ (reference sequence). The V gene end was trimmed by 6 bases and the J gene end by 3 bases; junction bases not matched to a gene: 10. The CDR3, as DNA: TGTGCCAGCAGTGCCCGGGACAGGCTTTTCTACGAGCAGTACTTC. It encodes CASSARDRLFYEQYF.

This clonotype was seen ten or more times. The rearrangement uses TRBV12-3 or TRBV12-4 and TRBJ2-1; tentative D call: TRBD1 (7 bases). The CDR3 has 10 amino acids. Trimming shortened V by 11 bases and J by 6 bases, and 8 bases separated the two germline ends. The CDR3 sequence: CAQGGNEQFF. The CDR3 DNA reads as TGTGCCCAGGGGGGCAATGAGCAGTTCTTC.